Shown below are 27 T cell receptor beta chains from a single sample sequenced in a study of response to subunit inactivated influenza vaccine. TCRdb reprocessed the RT-PCR reads with MiXCR, giving one entry per CDR3 protein. Found here are approximately 530,000 distinct CDR3 sequences, approximately 7.7% of them singletons; the top ten hold about 12%. The sequenced sample was PBMCs from blood, obtained 23 to 25 months after vaccination. These receptors originate from a man aged 50-75 years who received an inactivated influenza vaccine.

V is TRBV7-9 and J is TRBJ2-2; no clear D gene. CDR1 SEHNR and CDR2 FQNEAQ come from the germline V gene (reference sequence). The length of the CDR3 is 15 residues. Trimming took off 2 bases at V and 4 bases at J, with 11 bases between the two ends. The CDR3 DNA reads as TGTGCCAGCAGCTTATTACGTATAGGCACCGGGGAGCTGTTTTTT. It yields the protein CASSLLRIGTGELFF.

This clonotype was seen many times. This sequence joins TRBV7-8 and TRBJ2-3; no definite D call. Germline V gene data show CDR1 as SGHVS and CDR2 as FQNEAQ. V was clipped by 1 base and J by 2 bases, with 13 bases between them. The CDR3 is made up of 16 amino acids. As DNA, the CDR3 is TGTGCCAGCAGCTTAGTAAACGGTTATTACACAGATACGCAGTATTTT. Its translation is CASSLVNGYYTDTQYF.

This clonotype has more than one count but fewer than ten. The chain links TRBV10-2 to TRBJ2-5, with D possibly matching TRBD2 (6 bases). Germline V CDR1 and CDR2: WSHSY, SAAADI. This CDR3 has 15 amino acids. Trimming took 0 bases from V and 6 from J, leaving 14 bases between them. CDR3 sequence reads: CASSESGDLIKTQYF. DNA of the CDR3: TGCGCCAGCAGTGAGTCGGGGGACTTGATAAAGACCCAGTACTTC.

The rearrangement joins TRBV28 to TRBJ2-7; 8 positions match TRBD2. Germline V gene data show CDR1 as MDHEN and CDR2 as SYDVKM. V shed 3 bases, J shed 3 bases, and the junction held 7 bases outside the gene matches. The CDR3 length is 15 residues. CDR3 loop: CASSLRGATGYEQYF. For the CDR3, the DNA is TGTGCCAGCAGTTTGCGGGGGGCGACGGGCTACGAGCAGTACTTC.

The chain links TRBV27 to TRBJ2-1, with TRBD1 matching over 9 bases. The CDR3 runs 14 residues. Germline CDR1 and CDR2: MNHEY and SMNVEV (reference sequence). The V segment lost 1 base and the J segment 8 bases; nucleotides outside the gene matches: 3. DNA for the CDR3: TGTGCCAGCAGTTTATACAGGGGGCGAGATGAGCAGTTCTTC. Translation: CASSLYRGRDEQFF.

The rearrangement uses TRBV19 and TRBJ2-7; D may be TRBD1 (6 bases). There are 15 residues in the CDR3. Trimming removed 0 bases from V and 3 bases from J, with 12 bases in between. Germline CDR1 and CDR2: LNHDA and SQIVND (reference sequence). The CDR3 loop is CASSIDLGGNYEQYF. The DNA for the CDR3 is TGTGCCAGTAGTATAGATCTAGGGGGTAACTACGAGCAGTACTTC. The full variable domain, completed using reference TRBV19 and TRBJ2-7, is DGGITQSPKYLFRKEGQNVTLSCEQNLNHDAMYWYRQDPGQGLRLIYYSQIVNDFQKGDIAEGYSVSREKKESFPLTVTSAQKNPTAFYLCASSIDLGGNYEQYFGPGTRLTVT.

This clonotype was detected only a few times. V gene TRBV4-1 combines with J gene TRBJ1-1, with D hard to call. V gave up 3 bases and J gave up 11 bases, with 19 bases separating them. Germline V gene sequence: CDR1 MGHRA, CDR2 YSYEKL. CDR3 size: 14 residues. The CDR3 region has the DNA TGCGCCAGCAGCCAGGCCCGGTCTCACCCGGACGCTTTCTTT. Its translation is CASSQARSHPDAFF.

The table lists this clonotype with a few counts. The chain links TRBV20-1 to TRBJ2-3, with a tentative D call TRBD2 (6 bases). Germline values: CDR1 DFQATT, CDR2 SNEGSKA (reference sequence). This CDR3 has 16 residues. V lost 3 bases and J 0 bases, leaving 16 bases between the germline ends. Written as DNA, the CDR3 is TGCAGTGCTAGCCCCATCGGGAGAGGGAGCACAGATACGCAGTATTTT. It codes for CSASPIGRGSTDTQYF.

The V gene is TRBV11-2, the J gene TRBJ2-1, with 11 nucleotides matching TRBD2. Germline lookup yields CDR1 SGHAT and CDR2 FQNNGV. This CDR3 comprises 15 residues. The ends lost 5 bases at V and 8 bases at J; junction bases unmatched: 8. The CDR3 coding sequence is TGTGCCAGCAGCGCCACTAGCGGGAGTGCTTATGAGCAGTTCTTC. Its translation is CASSATSGSAYEQFF.

Here the CDR3 reads CSARAASRLQPQHF. In DNA form, the CDR3 reads TGCAGTGCTAGAGCGGCCTCACGCCTTCAGCCCCAGCATTTT. V usage is TRBV20-1 and J usage is TRBJ1-5; no firm D call. CDR3 size: 14 residues. The germline V and J ends were trimmed by 1 base and 6 bases, with 13 bases remaining between them. Germline CDR1 is DFQATT and CDR2 is SNEGSKA (reference sequence).

For the CDR3, the DNA is TGTGCCATCAGTGAAAGGATCCAGCAGGGTGAGCAGTTCTTC. As protein: CAISERIQQGEQFF. The V gene is TRBV10-3, the J gene TRBJ2-1, with D maybe TRBD1 (5 bases). The V gene lost 3 bases and the J gene lost 9 bases, with 15 bases spanning the gap. The germline V gene has CDR1 ENHRY and CDR2 SYGVKD. The CDR3 is made up of 14 amino acids.

This clonotype was observed a handful of times. The chain joins TRBV5-1 to TRBJ2-5, with D possibly matching TRBD1 (6 bases). The CDR3 runs 16 residues. V shed 4 bases and J shed 3 bases, with 19 bases lying between them. Looked up from germline, CDR1 is SGHRS and CDR2 is YFSETQ. The CDR3 sequence: CASSRTIRGGKETQYF. Written as DNA, the CDR3 is TGCGCCAGCAGCCGAACAATCAGGGGTGGGAAAGAGACCCAGTACTTC. The whole variable domain, remainder taken from reference TRBV5-1 and TRBJ2-5, is KAGVTQTPRYLIKTRGQQVTLSCSPISGHRSVSWYQQTPGQGLQFLFEYFSETQRNKGNFPGRFSGRQFSNSRSEMNVSTLELGDSALYLCASSRTIRGGKETQYFGPGTRLLVL.

Note on this clonotype: An end of the junction differs from the germline gene, which may be a read error. CDR3 nucleotides: TGTGCCAGCAGTTTGTTTAGTCGACAGTCCCAAAAGACCCAGTACTTC. Translated, it gives CASSLFSRQSQKTQYF. The rearrangement joins TRBV12-3 or TRBV12-4 to TRBJ2-5, with D possibly being TRBD1 (5 bases). The CDR3 runs to 16 residues.

This clonotype was seen ten or more times. The chain employs TRBV5-1 and TRBJ1-5; D call uncertain. Trimming left V 4 bases short and J 0 bases short, with 11 bases between. This CDR3 contains 15 residues. Germline lookup yields CDR1 SGHRS and CDR2 YFSETQ. In nucleotides, the CDR3 is TGCGCCAGCAGCGTATCAGGAATTAGCAATCAGCCCCAGCATTTT. It specifies CASSVSGISNQPQHF.

The chain couples TRBV6-2 or TRBV6-3 to TRBJ2-3, with unresolved D. V dropped 7 bases and J dropped 1 base, with 9 bases sitting between them. Germline CDR1 MNHEY, CDR2 SVGEGT. This CDR3 comprises 13 residues. The CDR3 bases are TGTGCCAGCACCGCGAGGCGCACAGATACGCAGTATTTT. Translation: CASTARRTDTQYF.

The rearrangement links TRBV12-3 or TRBV12-4 to TRBJ2-6; possible D gene TRBD1, 5 bases. The CDR3 covers 17 residues. The ends were cut back, 2 bases at V and 4 bases at J, with 15 bases in the middle. The CDR3, as DNA: TGTGCCAGCAGTTTACCGAAGGGGTCGCCGGGGGCCAACGTCCTGACTTTC. Protein sequence: CASSLPKGSPGANVLTF.

The gene calls are TRBV15 and TRBJ2-7, with TRBD1 identical over 9 bases. Losses at the gene ends were 4 bases for V and 4 bases for J; bases not matched to a gene: 2. The CDR3 spans 13 residues. CDR1 and CDR2 (germline): LNHNV, YYDKDF (reference sequence). CDR3 residues: CATSTDRGYEQYF. The CDR3 DNA sequence: TGTGCCACCAGCACAGACAGGGGGTACGAGCAGTACTTC.

This clonotype was seen repeatedly, ten times or more. This chain connects TRBV20-1 to TRBJ2-5; 11 positions match TRBD2. CDR3 length: 15 residues. Germline lookup yields CDR1 DFQATT and CDR2 SNEGSKA (reference sequence). V lost 6 bases to trimming and J lost 3 bases; unmatched junction nucleotides: 9. For the CDR3, the DNA is TGCAGTGCCCTACAACCTAGCGGGAGGAAAGAGACCCAGTACTTC. Encoded protein: CSALQPSGRKETQYF.

In this sample, this clonotype turned up a few times. V usage is TRBV7-6 and J usage is TRBJ2-1; D possibly corresponds to TRBD2 (5 bases). The CDR3 consists of 14 residues. Trimming took off 3 bases at V and 4 bases at J, with 10 bases between the two ends. CDR1 SGHVS and CDR2 FNYEAQ come from the germline V gene. The CDR3 spells CASSFLREYNEQFF. The CDR3 DNA reads TGTGCCAGCAGCTTTCTACGGGAATACAATGAGCAGTTCTTC.

The chain links TRBV5-4 to TRBJ2-7; 10 bases are shared with TRBD1. This CDR3 contains 15 residues. The V segment lost 4 bases and the J segment 2 bases; nucleotides outside the gene matches: 6. CDR1 is SGHNT, CDR2 YYREEE, per germline (reference sequence). The CDR3 coding sequence is TGTGCCAGCAGCCGGGGACAGGGGCAACCCTACGAGCAGTACTTC. Protein product: CASSRGQGQPYEQYF.

The rearrangement uses TRBV11-2 and TRBJ2-7, with 10 positions matching TRBD2. Germline CDR1 and CDR2: SGHAT and FQNNGV. The trim removed 2 bases at V and 6 bases at J, leaving 7 bases unmatched. This CDR3 has 15 residues. This CDR3 is CASSLTSGGASEQYF. The CDR3 region has the DNA TGTGCCAGCAGCTTAACGAGCGGGGGGGCTTCCGAGCAGTACTTC.

J is TRBJ2-3 and V is TRBV5-1, with 10 bases that match TRBD2. Trimming removed 7 bases from V and 4 bases from J; junction bases left unmatched: 12. The CDR3 is made up of 16 amino acids. CDR1 SGHRS and CDR2 YFSETQ come from the germline V gene. CDR3 nucleotide sequence: TGCGCCAGCGGCCACCCTAGCGGGAGCACCCCAGATACGCAGTATTTT. Its translation is CASGHPSGSTPDTQYF. Full variable domain (remainder filled in from reference TRBV5-1 and TRBJ2-3): KAGVTQTPRYLIKTRGQQVTLSCSPISGHRSVSWYQQTPGQGLQFLFEYFSETQRNKGNFPGRFSGRQFSNSRSEMNVSTLELGDSALYLCASGHPSGSTPDTQYFGPGTRLTVL.

The table lists this clonotype with a few counts. CDR3 region: CASITPNTGELFF. In DNA form, the CDR3 reads TGTGCCAGCATCACCCCCAACACCGGGGAGCTGTTTTTT. This chain connects TRBV28 to TRBJ2-2; no definite D call. Looked up from germline, CDR1 is MDHEN and CDR2 is SYDVKM. The CDR3 is 13 residues long. Trimming took off 7 bases at V and 2 bases at J, with 8 bases between the two ends.

CDR3 protein: CASSLRGTVETQYF. CDR3 in DNA: TGTGCCAGCAGCTTACGGGGGACGGTTGAGACCCAGTACTTC. V gene TRBV7-2 combines with J gene TRBJ2-5, with D possibly TRBD2 on 6 matching bases. V lost 2 bases and J lost 5, with 12 bases in between. This CDR3 comprises 14 residues. CDR1 is SGHTA, CDR2 FQGNSA, per germline.

In this sample, this clonotype turned up many times. The chain uses TRBV4-1 and TRBJ2-1; the match to TRBD2 covers 8 bases. The CDR3 sequence is 15 residues long. The germline V gene has CDR1 MGHRA and CDR2 YSYEKL. V lost 7 bases and J lost 7; bases outside the gene matches: 12. CDR3 sequence: CASTPVRGAENEQFF. The CDR3 nucleotides are TGCGCCAGCACCCCTGTGCGGGGGGCGGAAAATGAGCAGTTCTTC.

V and J are TRBV20-1 and TRBJ2-7; 8 nucleotides match TRBD1. Germline CDR1 reads DFQATT; CDR2 reads SNEGSKA (reference sequence). This CDR3 comprises 12 residues. V lost 5 bases to trimming and J lost 6 bases; unmatched junction nucleotides: 6. The CDR3, as DNA: TGCAGTGCTGGGGACAGGATGGGCGAGCAGTACTTC. Translating gives CSAGDRMGEQYF.

This clonotype has at least ten counts. The chain links TRBV4-2 to TRBJ2-7, with 8 bases identical to TRBD1. CDR3 length: 13 amino acids. Germline CDR1 is LGHNA and CDR2 is YNFKEQ. J was trimmed by 2 bases and V by 9 bases; bases with no gene match: 6. The CDR3 nucleotides read TGTGCCAGAAGCGGACAGGGTACCTACGAGCAGTACTTC. This encodes CARSGQGTYEQYF.